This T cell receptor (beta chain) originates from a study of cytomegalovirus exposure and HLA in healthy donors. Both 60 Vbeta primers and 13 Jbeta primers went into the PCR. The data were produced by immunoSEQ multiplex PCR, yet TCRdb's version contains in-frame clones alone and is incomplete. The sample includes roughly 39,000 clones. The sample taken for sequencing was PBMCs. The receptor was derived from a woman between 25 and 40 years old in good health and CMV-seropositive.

CDR3 bases: TGTGCCAGCAGCCGAAGCGGGACAACGTCCTACGAGCAGTACTTC. It specifies CASSRSGTTSYEQYF. The chain joins TRBV7-9 to TRBJ2-7; D may be TRBD2 (7 bases). The CDR3 has 15 amino acids. The V gene's germline CDR1 is SEHNR and CDR2 FQNEAQ (reference sequence). V dropped 5 bases and J dropped 1 base, with 15 bases sitting between them. Drawing the rest from reference TRBV7-9 and TRBJ2-7, the complete variable domain is DTGVSQNPRHKITKRGQNVTFRCDPISEHNRLYWYRQTLGQGPEFLTYFQNEAQLEKSRLLSDRFSAERPKGSFSTLEIQRTEQGDSAMYLCASSRSGTTSYEQYFGPGTRLTVT.